These T cell receptor beta chains were read from a single sample in a study of T cell responses to AZD1222 COVID-19 vaccine. Data came from immunoSEQ multiplex PCR; TCRdb stores just in-frame clones and leaves some out. The sample records 110,000 or so clones, about 91% being singletons. The sequences come from peripheral blood, collected 28 days after the second AZD1222 dose. The receptors were sampled from an adult who received the AZD1222 COVID-19 vaccine. CDR3s include the opening cysteine and the closing phenylalanine or tryptophan. The D gene is left open where the match is weak. A clone size is listed for some rows: how often the clone was seen (once, few, many), or a class if it is expanded.

TRBD1,TRBJ1-2,-,TRBV3-1/TRBV3-2,TGTGCCAGCAGCGGACGAAGCAAGGGACAGGGGCCTTTTCGCTACACCTTC,CASSGRSKGQGPFRYTF
-,TRBJ1-5,-,TRBV19,TGTGCCAGTAGTATTAGGAGGGGAAGGGTAGGGGACAATCAGCCCCAGCATTTT,CASSIRRGRVGDNQPQHF
-,TRBJ1-3,-,TRBV10-1,TGCGCCAGCAGGGGAAACACCATATATTTT,CASRGNTIYF
-,TRBJ1-1,-,TRBV6-1,TGTGCCAGCAGTGAATGGCGGCAGAACACTGAAGCTTTCTTT,CASSEWRQNTEAFF
-,TRBJ2-7,-,TRBV4-3,TGCGCCAGCAGCCAATCCGTATTAGATTACGAGCAGTACTTC,CASSQSVLDYEQYF
-,TRBJ1-1,once,TRBV10-3,TGTGCCATCAGACAGCCGAACACTGAAGCTTTCTTT,CAIRQPNTEAFF
TRBD2,TRBJ2-1,once,TRBV9,TGTGCCAGCAGCTGGACTAGCGGGGTTCAAACTGAGCAGTTCTTC,CASSWTSGVQTEQFF
-,TRBJ2-7,-,TRBV10-2,TGCGCCAGCAGTGTCGTGGAGGGGGCAAGCGAGCAGTACTTC,CASSVVEGASEQYF
TRBD1,TRBJ2-5,-,TRBV5-1,TGCGCCAGCAGCCCGCAGACAGGGCAAGAGACCCAGTACTTC,CASSPQTGQETQYF
-,TRBJ2-7,few,TRBV27,TGTGCCAGCAGTTTATCGTCCCCCGGGTTCGGCGAGCAGTACTTC,CASSLSSPGFGEQYF
-,TRBJ2-1,-,TRBV29-1,TGCAGCGTTGACAGGGGTAGCTCCTACAATGAGCAGTTCTTC,CSVDRGSSYNEQFF
-,TRBJ2-6,-,TRBV6-5,TGTGCCAGCACCCGAAACTCTGGGGCCAACGTCCTGACTTTC,CASTRNSGANVLTF
-,TRBJ1-1,-,TRBV3-1/TRBV3-2,TGTGCCAGCAGCCCCACAGGGCTTTACACTGAAGCTTTCTTT,CASSPTGLYTEAFF
-,TRBJ2-5,-,TRBV19,TGTGCCAGTAGTCGAATGGGGTTAGTGTTTTCTGAGACCCAGTACTTC,CASSRMGLVFSETQYF
-,TRBJ1-1,-,TRBV28,TGTGCCAGCCCAGGGTTGAACACTGAAGCTTTCTTT,CASPGLNTEAFF
-,TRBJ2-1,-,TRBV2,TGTGCCAGCAGTGAAGCGCCGGTCTCCAATGAGCAGTTCTTC,CASSEAPVSNEQFF
-,TRBJ2-3,-,TRBV7-3,TGTGCCAGCAGCTTAGCTACCGACCCACCCGATACGCAGTATTTT,CASSLATDPPDTQYF
-,TRBJ1-2,-,TRBV6-5,TGTGCCAGCAGTTACTCAGGGAACTATGGCTACACCTTC,CASSYSGNYGYTF
-,TRBJ1-1,-,TRBV19,TGTGCCAGTAGTACGACAGTGAACACTGAAGCTTTCTTT,CASSTTVNTEAFF
-,TRBJ1-6,-,TRBV9,TGTGCCAGCAGCGTAGGGAGAAATTCACCCCTCCACTTT,CASSVGRNSPLHF
TRBD1,TRBJ2-1,-,TRBV5-4,TGTGCCAGCAGCCCCAAGGGGGCGCAGCAGGGGTTCTCCTACAATGAGCAGTTCTTC,CASSPKGAQQGFSYNEQFF
TRBD1,TRBJ2-7,-,TRBV5-6,TGTGCCAGCAGCTCTAGACAGGGCTACGAGCAGTACTTC,CASSSRQGYEQYF
-,TRBJ1-2,-,TRBV18,TGTGCCAGCTCACCACCGGCAGGGCGGTATGGCTACACCTTC,CASSPPAGRYGYTF
TRBD1,TRBJ1-4,-,TRBV7-2,TGTGCCAGCAGCTCGTTTCGGACAGGGGTTAATGAAAAACTGTTTTTT,CASSSFRTGVNEKLFF
TRBD1,TRBJ1-1,-,TRBV12-3/TRBV12-4,TGTGCCAGCAGTATCCAGACAGGGACTGAAGCTTTCTTT,CASSIQTGTEAFF
-,TRBJ1-4,-,TRBV7-2,TGTGCCAGCAGCCTCCGAGGCGGCAGGGTAGGCGAAAAACTGTTTTTT,CASSLRGGRVGEKLFF
TRBD1,TRBJ1-2,-,TRBV19,TGTGCCAGTAGTTCGGACAGGGAGTATGGCTACACCTTC,CASSSDREYGYTF
-,TRBJ2-5,-,TRBV2,TGTGCCAGCAGTGGGGAAAGGGGGGGTAAGGAGACCCAGTACTTC,CASSGERGGKETQYF
-,TRBJ2-5,-,TRBV10-3,TGTGCCATCAGTGAGTCTGCCGGCGGGGCCACAGAGACCCAGTACTTC,CAISESAGGATETQYF
TRBD1,TRBJ1-2,-,TRBV9,TGTGCCAGCAGCGGAGGGACAGGGGGGAGTTCTAACTATGGCTACACCTTC,CASSGGTGGSSNYGYTF
-,TRBJ1-2,-,TRBV9,TGTGCCAGCAGCGCCTCATGGGATGGCTACACCTTC,CASSASWDGYTF
-,TRBJ2-2,-,TRBV9,TGTGCCAGCAGAGGGACAACGAACACCGGGGAGCTGTTTTTT,CASRGTTNTGELFF
TRBD2,TRBJ2-2,-,TRBV5-6,TGTGCCAGCAGCTGGACGGGACTAAGCTTGACCGGGGAGCTGTTTTTT,CASSWTGLSLTGELFF
-,TRBJ1-1,once,TRBV29-1,TGCAGCGTCGGGGAGAGGGAAGCTTTCTTT,CSVGEREAFF
-,TRBJ2-5,-,TRBV7-7,TGTGCTAGCAGCTTAGTCGGAGTAGCTCAAGAGACCCAGTACTTC,CASSLVGVAQETQYF
TRBD2,TRBJ2-6,-,TRBV19,TGTGCCAGTAGTACGCAACCCGGGACTACTGTGTCTGGGGCCAACGTCCTGACTTTC,CASSTQPGTTVSGANVLTF
-,TRBJ1-2,-,TRBV2,TGTGCCAGCACAGAGGGATTCCCGAACTATGGCTACACCTTC,CASTEGFPNYGYTF
-,TRBJ2-1,-,TRBV6-1,TGTGCCAGCAGTGAAATGGGGAGCTCCTACAATGAGCAGTTCTTC,CASSEMGSSYNEQFF
TRBD2,TRBJ2-2,-,TRBV7-3,TGTGCCAGCAGCTTAACGGGGACTAGCGGGGGGAACACCGGGGAGCTGTTTTTT,CASSLTGTSGGNTGELFF
-,TRBJ1-3,once,TRBV24-1,TGTGCCACCACCCCGTCCCCTTTGACGGGTGGTGGAAACACCATATATTTT,CATTPSPLTGGGNTIYF
-,TRBJ1-1,-,TRBV12-3/TRBV12-4,TGTGCCAGCAGTTTAGGAAGGTACACTGAAGCTTTCTTT,CASSLGRYTEAFF
-,TRBJ1-5,-,TRBV4-1,TGCGCCAGCAGCCAAGAGCTGAATCAGCCCCAGCATTTT,CASSQELNQPQHF
-,TRBJ1-1,-,TRBV6-5,TGTGCCAGCAGACGGACAAATCTGAACACTGAAGCTTTCTTT,CASRRTNLNTEAFF
-,TRBJ1-4,-,TRBV6-5,TGTGCCAGCCGACAAGGGACGGGGAGCGTGAAACTGTTTTTT,CASRQGTGSVKLFF
TRBD2,TRBJ2-7,-,TRBV5-1,TGCGCCAGCAGCTTGCTTGCGGGGGGGCAGGGGTCCTACGAGCAGTACTTC,CASSLLAGGQGSYEQYF
-,TRBJ1-5,-,TRBV18,TGTGCCAGCTCACCACGGGCTACCAATCAGCCCCAGCATTTT,CASSPRATNQPQHF
-,TRBJ2-3,-,TRBV5-6,TGTGCCAGCAGCAAGGAGCGGAGCACAGATACGCAGTATTTT,CASSKERSTDTQYF
-,TRBJ2-2,-,TRBV2,TGTGCCAGCAGTGAATTTGGTAGAGGTACCCTGCCGCGGCGGGGGGAGCTGTTTTTT,CASSEFGRGTLPRRGELFF
-,TRBJ1-5,-,TRBV19,TGTGCCAGTAGTATTGCCGACGGTAGCAATCAGCCCCAGCATTTT,CASSIADGSNQPQHF
TRBD1,TRBJ2-7,-,TRBV7-9,TGTGCCAGCAGCCCCGGGACAGGGGAGACATACGAGCAGTACTTC,CASSPGTGETYEQYF
TRBD1,TRBJ1-3,-,TRBV7-8,TGTGCCAGCAGCTTAGGGACAGGGGTCGGAAACACCATATATTTT,CASSLGTGVGNTIYF
TRBD1,TRBJ1-1,-,TRBV2,TGTGCCAGCAAAGGGACAGCGAACACTGAAGCTTTCTTT,CASKGTANTEAFF
TRBD1,TRBJ1-2,-,TRBV12-3/TRBV12-4,TGTGCCAGCAGTTCCCCGGGACAGGTTCTCACCTTC,CASSSPGQVLTF
-,TRBJ1-5,few,TRBV18,TGTGCCAGCTCACCGACAGGAGGAGGCAATCAGCCCCAGCATTTT,CASSPTGGGNQPQHF
-,TRBJ2-7,once,TRBV18,TGTGCCAGCTCACCGGAAAGGGTATTTTCGGGCTCCTACGAGCAGTACTTC,CASSPERVFSGSYEQYF
-,TRBJ1-3,-,TRBV27,TGTGCCAGCAGTTTGAGCGCCGGAAACACCATATATTTT,CASSLSAGNTIYF
TRBD1,TRBJ2-7,-,TRBV28,TGTGCCAGCAGCGACCCAGGGGGCTACGAGCAGTACTTC,CASSDPGGYEQYF